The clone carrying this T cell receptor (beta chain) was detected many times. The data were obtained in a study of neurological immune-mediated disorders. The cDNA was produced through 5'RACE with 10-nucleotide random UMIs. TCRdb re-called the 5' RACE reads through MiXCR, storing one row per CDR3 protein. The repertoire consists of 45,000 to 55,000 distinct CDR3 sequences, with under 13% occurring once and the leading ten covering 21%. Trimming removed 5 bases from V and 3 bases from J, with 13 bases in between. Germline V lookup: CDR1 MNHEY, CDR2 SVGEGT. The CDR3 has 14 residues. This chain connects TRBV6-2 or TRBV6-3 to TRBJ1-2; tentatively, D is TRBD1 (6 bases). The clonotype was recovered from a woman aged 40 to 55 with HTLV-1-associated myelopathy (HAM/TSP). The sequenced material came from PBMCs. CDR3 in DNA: TGTGCCAGCAGTGCAGCAGGGGACTACTATGGCTACACCTTC. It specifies CASSAAGDYYGYTF.